The clone carrying this T cell receptor (beta chain) was observed a single time. Clones were read by immunoSEQ multiplex PCR, and TCRdb kept only the in-frame ones, dropping some. Here the sample spans about 78,000 clones, about 91% being singletons. This record comes from a study of OX40 agonist ivuxolimab in advanced cancers. Study in general: At doses from 0.01 to 10 mg/kg, patients were given intravenous ivuxolimab every 2 weeks. Having had anti-PD-1, anti-PD-L1 or anti-CTLA-4 therapy before was allowed, and over 35% had some.

Germline CDR1 reads SGHRS; CDR2 reads YFSETQ. The CDR3 contains 15 residues. The V segment lost 4 bases and the J segment 3 bases; nucleotides outside the gene matches: 6. Anyone with autoimmune disease history or systemic immunosuppression was excluded. Drawing of blood for sampling happened at baseline, at cycle 4 day 1, and at cycle 7 day 1. Sequencing was performed on CD4+ or CD8+ T cells sorted from blood, taken in a trial of the OX40 agonist ivuxolimab. This clonotype originated in an adult with an advanced solid tumor such as melanoma, head and neck, liver or kidney cancer. V and J are TRBV5-1 and TRBJ1-2; TRBD1 aligns across 10 bases. The CDR3 protein is CASSPGQGIHYGYTF. The CDR3, as DNA: TGCGCCAGCAGCCCGGGACAGGGGATACACTATGGCTACACCTTC.